This T cell receptor (beta chain) is drawn from a study of blood T cell repertoires in COVID-19. Turning to the study itself: Donors in the United States, Italy and Spain gave samples during acute or convalescent COVID-19. PBMCs, B-cell-depleted T cells, or T cells were the source of the cDNA or gDNA that made up the material.

This CDR3 contains 18 residues. Germline CDR1 is LNHDA and CDR2 is SQIVND (reference sequence). The V end was cut by 6 bases, the J end by 1 base, with 24 bases between. Authors' methods: It was from reference gene primer amplification that nucleated cell counts were estimated. Method: immunoSEQ multiplex PCR; TCRdb's copy keeps in-frame clones and lacks some. V and J calls and clone size follow that table, whereas D and trimming were derived from the DNA. The sample has about 130,000 clones, about 91% seen once. The clonotype originates from a man aged 50-60 years with acute or convalescent COVID-19. The chain has TRBV19 and TRBJ1-1, with D unresolved. Material: peripheral blood. CDR3 in amino acids: CASRYREGPEVWNTEAFF. As DNA, the CDR3 is TGTGCCAGTAGATACCGCGAGGGCCCTGAGGTTTGGAACACTGAAGCTTTCTTT.